Many counts were recorded for the clone carrying this T cell receptor (beta chain). Its antigen remains unidentified. This CDR3 spans 15 amino acids. The V end lost 5 bases, the J end lost 2 bases, and 16 bases lay between the germline ends. Germline V gene sequence: CDR1 SGHRS, CDR2 YFSETQ. This entry is derived from a study of regulatory T cells in long-lasting Graves disease. Study-wide points: Clonotypes that were public and shared totalled 2,500 to 3,500 in persistent patients versus around 970 in new patients. Among samples with persistent disease, TRBV28, TRBJ1-2 and TRBJ2-5 were favored.

Time point indicated: newly diagnosed GD, antithyroid drugs for less than 3 months. The TCR library was made from RNA that had been extracted from PBMCs in TRIzol. Researchers made TCR beta libraries by using iRepertoire HTBI primers and running Arm-PCR on CDR3 regions. In the original processing: Identification across samples found fewer than 65 TRBV and roughly 14 TRBJ segments. TCRdb passed the multiplex PCR reads through MiXCR, listing each CDR3 protein once. For this entry, the V and J calls and clone size follow TCRdb and not the study's own pipeline. This sample carries about 440,000 distinct CDR3 sequences, about a sixth of them seen once, and the ten largest clones take about 10%. This sample also belongs to another study, concerning T cells in Graves' hyperthyroidism and ophthalmopathy. That paper adds: Patients aged 18 to 65 had newly diagnosed hyperthyroidism lasting under 2 months.

The TCR comes from a woman aged 30 to 39 with Graves disease. Sequencing was performed on peripheral blood mononuclear cells (PBMCs), taken at new diagnosis, from a patient treated with antithyroid drugs. The chain links TRBV5-1 to TRBJ1-2; weak D call: TRBD1 (6 bases). The CDR3 is CASSRGQLLNYGYTF. As DNA, the CDR3 is TGCGCCAGCAGTCGAGGACAGCTACTAAACTATGGCTACACCTTC.